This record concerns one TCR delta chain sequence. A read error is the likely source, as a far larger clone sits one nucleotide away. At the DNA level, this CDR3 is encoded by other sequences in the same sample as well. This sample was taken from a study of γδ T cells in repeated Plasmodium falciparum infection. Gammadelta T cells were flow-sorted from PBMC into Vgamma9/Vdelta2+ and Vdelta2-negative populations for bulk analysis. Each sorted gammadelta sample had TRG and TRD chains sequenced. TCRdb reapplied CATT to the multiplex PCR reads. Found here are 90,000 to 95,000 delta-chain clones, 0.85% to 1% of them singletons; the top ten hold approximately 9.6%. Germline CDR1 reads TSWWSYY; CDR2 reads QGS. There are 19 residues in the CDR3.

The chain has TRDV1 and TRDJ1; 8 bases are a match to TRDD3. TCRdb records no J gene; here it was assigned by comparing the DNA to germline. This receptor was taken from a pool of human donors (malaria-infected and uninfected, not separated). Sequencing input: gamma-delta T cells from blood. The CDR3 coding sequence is TGTGCCCTTGGGGAACATTACGTCTCGGGGGATATTGATACCGATAAACTCATCTTT. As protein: CALGEHYVSGDIDTDKLIF.